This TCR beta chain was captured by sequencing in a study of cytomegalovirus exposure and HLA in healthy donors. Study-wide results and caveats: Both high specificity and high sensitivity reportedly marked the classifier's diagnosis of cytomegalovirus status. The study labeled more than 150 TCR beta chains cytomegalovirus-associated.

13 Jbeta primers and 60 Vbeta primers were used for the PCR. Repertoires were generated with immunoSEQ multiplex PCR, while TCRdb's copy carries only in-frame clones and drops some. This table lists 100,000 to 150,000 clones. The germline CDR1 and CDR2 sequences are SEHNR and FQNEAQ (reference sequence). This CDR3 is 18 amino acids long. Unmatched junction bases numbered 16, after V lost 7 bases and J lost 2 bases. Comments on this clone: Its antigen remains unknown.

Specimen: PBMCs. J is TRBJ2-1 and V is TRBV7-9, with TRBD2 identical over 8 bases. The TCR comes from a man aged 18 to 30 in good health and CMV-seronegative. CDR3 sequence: CASTPGGVTVGAYNEQFF. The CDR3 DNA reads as TGTGCCAGCACCCCGGGGGGGGTCACGGTAGGGGCCTACAATGAGCAGTTCTTC.